The 8 T cell receptor beta chains listed next were all sequenced from one sample in a study of blood T cell repertoires in COVID-19. Clones were read by immunoSEQ multiplex PCR, and TCRdb kept only the in-frame ones, dropping some. Altogether approximately 230,000 clones are present, 70% to 90% being singletons, with the ten largest covering around 3%. Sequencing was performed on peripheral blood. The receptors stem from a young man with active or convalescent COVID-19.

The V gene is TRBV3-1 (or the pseudogene TRBV3-2), the J gene TRBJ2-1; TRBD2 matches 8 bases. V gave up 5 bases and J gave up 3 bases; unmatched junction bases: 6. CDR1 LGHDT and CDR2 YNNKEL come from the germline V gene (reference sequence). The CDR3 loop spans 15 amino acids. CDR3 coding DNA: TGTGCCAGCAGCGCAAGCGGGGGAAGCTACAATGAGCAGTTCTTC. It yields the protein CASSASGGSYNEQFF.

The gene calls are TRBV7-6 and TRBJ2-3; 12 bases line up with TRBD2. With V trimmed by 3 bases and J by 3 bases, 10 bases remained unmatched. The CDR3 length is 18 residues. CDR1 is SGHVS, CDR2 FNYEAQ, per germline. CDR3 sequence (DNA): TGTGCCAGCAGCTTCCTCTCTAGCGGGGGGGCCCAGACAGATACGCAGTATTTT. This encodes CASSFLSSGGAQTDTQYF.

This chain connects TRBV3-1 (or the pseudogene TRBV3-2) to TRBJ2-7, with 13 bases fitting TRBD2. Germline CDR1 LGHDT, CDR2 YNNKEL (reference sequence). The ends lost 4 bases at V and 2 bases at J; junction bases unmatched: 2. The CDR3 runs 15 residues. CDR3 residues: CASSPGLAGTYEQYF. In DNA form, the CDR3 reads TGTGCCAGCAGCCCGGGACTAGCGGGGACCTACGAGCAGTACTTC.

V usage is TRBV7-2 and J usage is TRBJ2-3; 12 bases are a match to TRBD2. With V trimmed by 6 bases and J by 3 bases, 1 base remained unmatched. This CDR3 region has 14 residues. From germline, CDR1 is SGHTA and CDR2 FQGNSA. CDR3 sequence (DNA): TGTGCCAGCAGACTAGCGGGGGGAACAGATACGCAGTATTTT. It translates to CASRLAGGTDTQYF. The full variable domain, with the rest looked up from reference TRBV7-2 and TRBJ2-3, is GAGVSQSPSNKVTEKGKDVELRCDPISGHTALYWYRQSLGQGLEFLIYFQGNSAPDKSGLPSDRFSAERTGGSVSTLTIQRTQQEDSAVYLCASRLAGGTDTQYFGPGTRLTVL.

CDR3: CASSVQPGSTTDTQYF. As DNA, the CDR3 is TGTGCCAGCAGCGTCCAACCGGGATCCACCACAGATACGCAGTATTTT. The chain is built from TRBV9 and TRBJ2-3, with D perhaps matching TRBD2 (5 bases). The CDR3 has 16 amino acids. Germline CDR1 SGDLS, CDR2 YYNGEE. V lost 2 bases to trimming and J lost 2 bases, with 15 bases between them.

CDR3 in DNA: TGCAGCGTCCGGGAATATGAAAAACTGTTTTTT. Its translation: CSVREYEKLFF. The V and J genes are TRBV29-1 and TRBJ1-4; no reliable D call. This CDR3 is built from 11 residues. From germline, CDR1 is SQVTM and CDR2 ANQGSEA. The V and J ends lost 6 bases and 6 bases respectively, with 8 bases between them.

V is TRBV5-1 and J is TRBJ2-1; 13 nucleotides line up with TRBD2. Trimming took 4 bases from V and 7 from J; bases not matched to a gene: 5. Looked up from germline, CDR1 is SGHRS and CDR2 is YFSETQ. The CDR3 has 15 amino acids. The CDR3 coding sequence is TGCGCCAGCAGCATCGGACTAGCGGGAGTTAATGAGCAGTTCTTC. Its protein is CASSIGLAGVNEQFF.

V is TRBV28 and J is TRBJ1-1, with TRBD1 matching 8 bases. The CDR3 length is 14 residues. V lost 6 bases and J lost 8; bases outside the gene matches: 11. Germline V gene sequence: CDR1 MDHEN, CDR2 SYDVKM. CDR3 protein: CASRTQGAHREAFF. The CDR3 region has the DNA TGTGCCAGCAGGACTCAGGGGGCCCATAGGGAAGCTTTCTTT.